The 30 T cell receptor beta chains given below trace back to one sample, sequenced in a study of blood T cell repertoires in COVID-19. Data came from immunoSEQ multiplex PCR; TCRdb stores just in-frame clones and leaves some out. The repertoire holds under 85,000 clones, with less than 90% as singletons. The specimen sequenced was peripheral blood. The receptors shown here come from an elderly man in a cohort sampled during active COVID-19.

The rearrangement uses TRBV5-1 and TRBJ1-2, with a tentative D call TRBD1 (6 bases). CDR3 length: 15 amino acids. V dropped 1 base and J dropped 6 bases, with 16 bases sitting between them. Germline V gene data show CDR1 as SGHRS and CDR2 as YFSETQ. CDR3 sequence (DNA): TGCGCCAGCAGCTTGCGCCCCGGGGGGCAGGATGGCTACACCTTC. Residues: CASSLRPGGQDGYTF.

The chain employs TRBV15 and TRBJ1-3; no clear D. The germline V gene has CDR1 LNHNV and CDR2 YYDKDF (reference sequence). This CDR3 contains 15 residues. V lost 6 bases, J lost 2 bases, and 14 bases lay in between. The CDR3 DNA follows: TGTGCCACCAGAAAGGAGCAAGGAGCTGGAAACACCATATATTTT. This encodes CATRKEQGAGNTIYF.

CDR3 bases: TGTGCCAGCAGCCCCCGCGTAGCGGGGACCGGGGAGCTGTTTTTT. Amino acid sequence: CASSPRVAGTGELFF. The rearrangement joins TRBV11-2 to TRBJ2-2; 8 nucleotides align to TRBD2. This CDR3 is 15 amino acids long. Germline loops: CDR1 SGHAT, CDR2 FQNNGV. V lost 5 bases to trimming and J lost 5 bases; unmatched junction nucleotides: 7.

The CDR3 protein is CASTQQGSDTQYF. The CDR3 DNA is TGTGCCAGTACGCAACAGGGGTCGGATACGCAGTATTTT. V gene TRBV19 combines with J gene TRBJ2-3, with 7 bases aligning to TRBD1. The V and J ends lost 7 bases and 6 bases, in that order; junction bases with no gene match: 7. The CDR3 runs 13 residues. Looked up from germline, CDR1 is LNHDA and CDR2 is SQIVND (reference sequence).

The V gene is TRBV5-4, the J gene TRBJ2-5, with 10 bases matching TRBD2. The CDR3 length is 15 residues. Germline CDR1 and CDR2: SGHNT and YYREEE (reference sequence). V lost 0 bases, J lost 5 bases, and 4 bases stayed unmatched. CDR3 residues: CASSLGLAGVETQYF. CDR3 in DNA: TGTGCCAGCAGCTTGGGACTAGCGGGTGTGGAGACCCAGTACTTC.

The chain has TRBV7-2 and TRBJ2-7; 8 bases align to TRBD2. This CDR3 region has 13 residues. CDR1 is SGHTA, CDR2 FQGNSA, per germline. J was trimmed by 3 bases and V by 3 bases; bases with no gene match: 1. The CDR3 DNA reads as TGTGCCAGCAGCTTTAGCGGGGTCTACGAGCAGTACTTC. This encodes CASSFSGVYEQYF.

This clone was counted between two and nine times. The chain joins TRBV7-2 to TRBJ2-7; D perhaps matches TRBD1 (5 bases). Trimming took 1 base from V and 3 from J, leaving 10 bases between them. CDR3 length: 14 amino acids. Germline CDR1 SGHTA, CDR2 FQGNSA. The CDR3 is CASSLDWGGYEQYV. The CDR3 DNA sequence: TGTGCCAGCAGCTTAGATTGGGGCGGCTACGAGCAGTACGTC.

The chain links TRBV28 to TRBJ2-7; 9 nucleotides align to TRBD1. In germline, CDR1 is MDHEN, CDR2 SYDVKM. This CDR3 has 15 residues. V was clipped by 6 bases and J by 3 bases; unmatched bases: 9. The DNA for the CDR3 is TGTGCCAGCAGGACGGGACAGGGAGGGGTCTACGAGCAGTACGTC. Encoded protein: CASRTGQGGVYEQYV.

The chain joins TRBV19 to TRBJ2-7; 12 nucleotides align to TRBD1. V lost 5 bases to trimming and J lost 5 bases; unmatched junction nucleotides: 10. The CDR3 extends over 16 amino acids. Germline CDR1 and CDR2: LNHDA and SQIVND (reference sequence). In DNA form, the CDR3 reads TGTGCCAGTAGTTCCGGGACAGGGGGCCGTGACCACGAGCAGTACTTC. Amino acid sequence: CASSSGTGGRDHEQYF.

The chain couples TRBV4-2 to TRBJ2-7; TRBD1 matches 7 bases. This CDR3 is 15 amino acids long. V lost 4 bases, J lost 5 bases, and 11 bases stayed unmatched. Germline V gene data show CDR1 as LGHNA and CDR2 as YNFKEQ. The CDR3: CASSPRDRSSDEQYF. The CDR3 DNA follows: TGTGCCAGCAGCCCACGGGACAGAAGCTCGGACGAGCAGTACTTC.

This CDR3 is CASSFRTGCTEAFF. Written as DNA, the CDR3 is TGTGCCAGCAGCTTCCGGACAGGGTGTACTGAAGCTTTCTTT. The chain joins TRBV12-1 to TRBJ1-1; TRBD1, as called in the table, went unchecked against the DNA. TRBV12-1 is a pseudogene locus. This CDR3 spans 14 amino acids.

This rearrangement joins TRBV11-3 to TRBJ2-3, with 8 bases fitting TRBD2. Germline V gives CDR1 SGHNT, CDR2 YENEEA. Losses at the gene ends were 5 bases for V and 0 bases for J; bases not matched to a gene: 7. This CDR3 spans 16 amino acids. CDR3 nucleotide sequence: TGTGCCAGCAGCCTGACTAGCGACCCTAGCACAGATACGCAGTATTTT. Protein: CASSLTSDPSTDTQYF. Supplemented by reference TRBV11-3 and TRBJ2-3, the full variable domain reads EAGVVQSPRYKIIEKKQPVAFWCNPISGHNTLYWYLQNLGQGPELLIRYENEEAVDDSQLPKDRFSAERLKGVDSTLKIQPAELGDSAVYLCASSLTSDPSTDTQYFGPGTRLTVL.

The CDR3 DNA reads TGTGCCAGTAGTACTCGAACGGGGACAGGGGTTGCAGCTAATGAAAAACTGTTTTTT. Translating gives CASSTRTGTGVAANEKLFF. This rearrangement joins TRBV19 to TRBJ1-4; TRBD1 matches 10 bases. Trimming at V came to 4 bases and at J to 3 bases, leaving 14 bases not matched to a gene. Looked up from germline, CDR1 is LNHDA and CDR2 is SQIVND (reference sequence). The CDR3 spans 19 residues.

The chain has TRBV18 and TRBJ2-3; 8 bases agree with TRBD2. CDR1 and CDR2 (germline): KGHSH, LQKENI. With 1 base clipped from V and 7 bases from J, the junction kept 25 bases outside the gene matches. This CDR3 region has 21 residues. The CDR3 loop is CASSPRLPSGLSSAGVYTQYF. DNA of the CDR3: TGTGCCAGCTCACCACGTCTTCCTAGCGGGCTTTCTTCAGCAGGGGTGTATACGCAGTATTTT.

The gene calls are TRBV7-9 and TRBJ2-3, with no clear D. CDR1 and CDR2 from the germline V gene are SEHNR and FQNEAQ (reference sequence). There are 14 residues in the CDR3. Deletions cut 1 base from V and 4 bases from J, with 9 bases between. CDR3 in DNA: TGTGCCAGCAGCTTAGTTCGTCAGGCAGATACGCAGTATTTT. Protein: CASSLVRQADTQYF.

This clone was counted a single time. This chain joins TRBV28 and TRBJ1-4; 7 bases agree with TRBD1. V lost 7 bases and J lost 7; bases outside the gene matches: 12. The CDR3 totals 15 residues. The germline CDR1 and CDR2 sequences are MDHEN and SYDVKM. CDR3 bases: TGTGCCAGCAATTCCAGGGGGGTATCGGTTGAAAAACTGTTTTTT. Its translation: CASNSRGVSVEKLFF.

This chain joins TRBV18 and TRBJ1-1; D uncertain. Germline loops: CDR1 KGHSH, CDR2 LQKENI. The CDR3 runs 14 residues. V dropped 5 bases and J dropped 0 bases, with 10 bases sitting between them. This CDR3 is CASSLEGLNTEAFF. The DNA of the CDR3 is TGTGCCAGCTCATTGGAGGGTTTGAACACTGAAGCTTTCTTT.

As DNA, the CDR3 is TGCAGTGCTTGGGACAGGGAAAAACTGTTTTTT. It codes for CSAWDREKLFF. V is TRBV20-1 and J is TRBJ1-4; 8 nucleotides align to TRBD1. This CDR3 is built from 11 residues. Trimming took 5 bases from V and 8 from J; bases not matched to a gene: 1. CDR1 and CDR2 from the germline V gene are DFQATT and SNEGSKA (reference sequence).

A few counts support this clone. The chain uses TRBV7-8 and TRBJ2-7; 11 bases are a match to TRBD1. V dropped 4 bases and J dropped 5; count of bases not matched to a gene: 10. This CDR3 region has 16 residues. CDR1 is SGHVS, CDR2 FQNEAQ, per germline. Here the CDR3 DNA reads TGTGCCAGCAGCTCCAGGCCCCGGACAGGGGGCGACGAGCAGTACGTC. Translating it yields CASSSRPRTGGDEQYV.

This chain uses TRBV18 with TRBJ2-3, with 9 bases matching TRBD2. After removal of 3 bases from V and 5 bases from J, the junction contained 9 bases not matched to a gene. The germline CDR1 and CDR2 sequences are KGHSH and LQKENI. The CDR3 consists of 16 residues. The chain's CDR3 is CASSPNSGGRGDTQYF. CDR3 bases: TGTGCCAGCTCACCTAATAGCGGGGGCCGGGGAGATACGCAGTATTTT.

V gene TRBV28 combines with J gene TRBJ2-1, with 9 nucleotides matching TRBD2. This CDR3 spans 16 amino acids. Per the germline V gene, CDR1 is MDHEN and CDR2 is SYDVKM. Trimming removed 6 bases from V and 10 bases from J; junction bases left unmatched: 16. The CDR3 loop reads CASSHSAAGGRGEQFF. For the CDR3, the DNA is TGTGCCAGCAGCCACTCCGCCGCGGGGGGGCGAGGGGAGCAGTTCTTC.

Written as DNA, the CDR3 is TGTGCCAGCAGCTTAGCGCCGGGGGGGAGGGAGACCCAGTACTTC. Protein sequence: CASSLAPGGRETQYF. The chain recombines TRBV11-2 with TRBJ2-5; 8 positions match TRBD2. Losses at the gene ends were 1 base for V and 5 bases for J; bases not matched to a gene: 6. The germline V gene encodes CDR1 SGHAT and CDR2 FQNNGV. The CDR3 runs to 15 residues.

This chain links TRBV7-3 with TRBJ2-1; weak D call: TRBD1 (5 bases). This CDR3 spans 14 amino acids. Germline loops: CDR1 SGHTA, CDR2 FQGTGA. The V and J ends lost 5 bases and 4 bases respectively, with 12 bases between them. The CDR3 sequence is CASSPIPGYNEQFF. The CDR3 DNA reads as TGTGCCAGCAGCCCAATACCAGGGTACAATGAGCAGTTCTTC. The complete variable domain, with remaining parts taken from reference TRBV7-3 and TRBJ2-1, reads GAGVSQTPSNKVTEKGKYVELRCDPISGHTALYWYRQSLGQGPEFLIYFQGTGAADDSGLPNDRFFAVRPEGSVSTLKIQRTERGDSAVYLCASSPIPGYNEQFFGPGTRLTVL.

CDR3 nucleotide sequence: TGTGCCAGCAGCCAAGGGAAGGGGCGCGGATCACCCCTCCACTTT. This gives the protein CASSQGKGRGSPLHF. The genes are TRBV14 and TRBJ1-6; perhaps TRBD1 as D (5 bases). There are 15 residues in the CDR3. The germline V gene has CDR1 SGHDN and CDR2 FVKESK. V lost 1 base, J lost 10 bases, and 14 bases lay in between.

The sample holds one count of this clone. The chain combines TRBV5-6 with TRBJ1-5, with 11 bases that match TRBD1. The germline gives CDR1 SGHDT, CDR2 YYEEEE. The CDR3 has 16 amino acids. V trimming: 3 bases; J trimming: 6 bases; junction bases outside the gene matches: 8. The CDR3 DNA is TGTGCCAGCAGCTCCCTAGGGACAGGGGGAAGTCAGCCCCAGCATTTT. Translation: CASSSLGTGGSQPQHF.

This rearrangement joins TRBV20-1 to TRBJ2-1, with D maybe TRBD2 (5 bases). CDR1 and CDR2 from the germline V gene are DFQATT and SNEGSKA (reference sequence). V lost 6 bases, J lost 10 bases, and 13 bases lay in between. The CDR3 consists of 11 residues. CDR3 sequence reads: CSALDPGEQFF. The CDR3 bases are TGCAGTGCCCTGGACCCGGGGGAGCAGTTCTTC.

This chain connects TRBV5-1 to TRBJ2-2; 16 positions agree with TRBD2. The CDR3 runs 17 residues. Germline CDR1 and CDR2: SGHRS and YFSETQ. After removal of 0 bases from V and 6 bases from J, the junction contained 2 bases not matched to a gene. CDR3 protein: CASSLEGLAGGPGELFF. CDR3 nucleotide sequence: TGCGCCAGCAGCTTGGAGGGACTAGCGGGGGGGCCCGGGGAGCTGTTTTTT.

This clone has a single count. V is TRBV19 and J is TRBJ2-4; TRBD1 matches 10 bases. This CDR3 contains 14 residues. The junction had 8 bases not matched to a gene; V was cut back by 6 bases and J by 9 bases. Germline CDR1 LNHDA, CDR2 SQIVND (reference sequence). CDR3 nucleotide sequence: TGTGCCAGTAGAGGGACAGGGGTCATAGGCATTCAGTACTTC. Protein sequence: CASRGTGVIGIQYF.

The rearrangement links TRBV6-5 to TRBJ1-2, with D hard to call. Looked up from germline, CDR1 is MNHEY and CDR2 is SVGAGI. The length of the CDR3 is 13 residues. Trimming took 7 bases from V and 5 from J, leaving 14 bases between them. This CDR3 is CASTARGEYGYTF. The CDR3 coding sequence is TGTGCCAGCACCGCGCGCGGGGAGTATGGCTACACCTTC.

The chain is built from TRBV5-4 and TRBJ2-2; 12 bases fit TRBD2. The CDR3 has 16 amino acids. Germline lookup yields CDR1 SGHNT and CDR2 YYREEE (reference sequence). The junction had 5 bases not matched to a gene; V was cut back by 4 bases and J by 4 bases. The CDR3 spells CASSASGGVGTGELFF. The CDR3 nucleotides are TGTGCCAGCAGCGCTAGCGGGGGGGTCGGCACCGGGGAGCTGTTTTTT.